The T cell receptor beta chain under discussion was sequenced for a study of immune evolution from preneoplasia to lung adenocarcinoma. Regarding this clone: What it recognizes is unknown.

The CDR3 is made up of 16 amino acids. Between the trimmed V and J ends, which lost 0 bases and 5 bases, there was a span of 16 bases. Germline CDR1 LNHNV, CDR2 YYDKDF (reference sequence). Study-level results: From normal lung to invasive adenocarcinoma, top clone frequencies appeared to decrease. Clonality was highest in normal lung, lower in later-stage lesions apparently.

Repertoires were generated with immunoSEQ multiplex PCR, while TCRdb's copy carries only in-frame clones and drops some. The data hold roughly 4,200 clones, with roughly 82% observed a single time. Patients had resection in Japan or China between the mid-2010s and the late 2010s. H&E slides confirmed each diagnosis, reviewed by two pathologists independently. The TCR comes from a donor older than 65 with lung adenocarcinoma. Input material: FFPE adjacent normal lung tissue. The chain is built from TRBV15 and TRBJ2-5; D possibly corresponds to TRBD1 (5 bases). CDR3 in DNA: TGTGCCACCAGCAGAGATCTACAAGGGGCTGGCGAGACCCAGTACTTC. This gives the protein CATSRDLQGAGETQYF.